This T cell receptor beta chain was recorded in a study of vaccination and CD4 T cells after COVID-19. Across the study: Blood was drawn a median roughly 66 days post second dose, range 14 to 241.

About this clonotype: Antigen unknown.

CD4+ T cells that had been cultured provided DNA sequenced with the Oncomine TCR Beta short-read assay. TCRdb itself ran the PCR reads through MiXCR, one entry per CDR3 protein. Among about 14,000 distinct CDR3 sequences listed, 50% to 75% were seen once. The CDR3 consists of 14 residues. Germline V gene data show CDR1 as DFQATT and CDR2 as SNEGSKA (reference sequence). V dropped 3 bases and J dropped 6 bases, with 16 bases sitting between them. Specified treatment: 10-day PBMC culture with coronavirus spike peptide pools or control peptides (ViraFEST assay). Investigators isolated CD4+ T cells by negative selection after around ten days of culture.

Sample: CD4+ T cells from blood, cultured in vitro. The J gene is TRBJ2-3, the V gene TRBV20-1; perhaps TRBD2 as D (6 bases). The sequence came from a human donor who had recovered from COVID-19. CDR3 nucleotides: TGCAGTGCTAGTCAAGTCGCTCGGGGGGATACGCAGTATTTT. Its protein product is CSASQVARGDTQYF.